A single T cell receptor beta chain is shown here with its context. Its antigen is not known. V was clipped by 2 bases and J by 3 bases, with 8 bases between them. Germline V CDR1 and CDR2: MNHNY, SVGAGI (reference sequence). CDR3 length: 14 amino acids. This specimen comes from a study of T cell repertoires in aging, cancer and after chemotherapy. Study-level results: Untreated cancer patients had significantly lower blood TCR diversity than age-matched healthy donors. Immunological memory after chemotherapy cannot be judged from the repertoire data.

TCR beta rearrangements were amplified from peripheral blood genomic DNA. A mixed TRB-A/B primer pool amplified rearranged TRB by multiplex touch-down PCR. TCRdb passed the multiplex PCR reads through MiXCR, listing each CDR3 protein once. The table lists about 1,500 distinct CDR3 sequences, 28% of them singletons. The genes are TRBV6-6 and TRBJ1-3; no firm D call. Sequences were obtained from blood. This receptor was taken from a human donor with a solid tumor. CDR3 bases: TGTGCCAGCAGTTACCAAGCCCTTGGAAACACCATATATTTT. Its translation: CASSYQALGNTIYF.